The clone carrying this T cell receptor (beta chain) was seen many times. The entry originates in a study of regulatory T cells in long-lasting Graves disease. This CDR3 is 15 amino acids long. Germline assignment: CDR1 WSHSY and CDR2 SAAADI. Trimming removed 8 bases from V and 3 bases from J, with 20 bases in between. Time point defined: newly diagnosed GD, antithyroid drugs for less than 3 months. Making the TCR library involved RNA that had been extracted from PBMCs. Arm-PCR with iRepertoire HTBI primers amplified the CDR3 regions for these TCR beta libraries. TCRdb re-called the multiplex PCR reads through MiXCR, storing one row per CDR3 protein. Here the sample spans 350,000 to 550,000 distinct CDR3 sequences, 15% being singletons. These sequences were also reported in another study, on T cells in Graves' hyperthyroidism and ophthalmopathy.

The chain couples TRBV10-2 to TRBJ2-7; no clear D gene. Source: peripheral blood mononuclear cells (PBMCs), taken at new diagnosis, from a patient treated with antithyroid drugs. The clonotype originates from a young woman with Graves disease. The CDR3 reads CASQAAETPGYEQYF. The CDR3, as DNA: TGCGCCAGCCAGGCCGCTGAGACCCCTGGCTACGAGCAGTACTTC.